The clone carrying this T cell receptor beta chain turned up a few times. Its cognate antigen is unknown. The sample is drawn from a study of T-cell memory formation after mild COVID-19. At the level of the study: TCR clusters were mostly donor specific.

This CDR3 contains 14 residues. V lost 3 bases to trimming and J lost 6 bases; unmatched junction nucleotides: 5. Germline CDR1 reads SEHNR; CDR2 reads FQNEAQ (reference sequence). Overall study findings and caveats: Clones that got smaller from day 15 to 85 had even CD4/CD8, while clones growing later tipped toward CD4+. Contracting CD4+ clones were located mainly in CM and EM, and CD8+ clones in EMRA.

The 5'RACE method, run with constant-segment primers, produced TCR alpha and TCR beta cDNA libraries (carrying sample barcodes and UMIs). TCRdb redid the calling of the 5' RACE reads with MiXCR, one entry per CDR3 protein. The data contain just under 350,000 distinct CDR3 sequences, around 13% of them singletons. The clonotype comes from a young man who had mild COVID-19 (a few samples of this study predate the infection). Cell type and time point are not known. This chain connects TRBV7-9 to TRBJ2-3; 8 bases map to TRBD1. The sequencing sample was made of PBMCs or a T cell subset sorted from them (not recorded which). The CDR3 DNA reads as TGTGCCAGCAGCTTTCCGGGACAGGCGGATACGCAGTATTTT. Its protein is CASSFPGQADTQYF.